Each of the 13 T cell receptor beta chains below was sequenced from the same sample in a study of brain metastases from non-small cell lung cancer. Generated by immunoSEQ multiplex PCR, the TCRdb table keeps only in-frame clones and is missing some. The table lists about 15,000 clones, over 80% of them singletons. Input material: primary lung tumor tissue. The receptor source for this set is a donor at least 40 years old with non-small cell lung cancer.

The CDR3 loop is CAIQEGLATNEKLFF. In DNA form, the CDR3 reads TGTGCCATCCAGGAGGGTCTTGCAACTAATGAAAAACTGTTTTTT. The V gene is TRBV6-5, the J gene TRBJ1-4, with D unclear. The CDR3 has 15 amino acids. Germline lookup yields CDR1 MNHEY and CDR2 SVGAGI. V lost 10 bases, J lost 0 bases, and 15 bases lay in between.

The V gene is TRBV18, the J gene TRBJ2-2; the match to TRBD2 covers 8 bases. V was clipped by 5 bases and J by 3 bases; unmatched bases: 5. The germline CDR1 and CDR2 sequences are KGHSH and LQKENI. The CDR3 has 15 residues. The CDR3 DNA reads TGTGCCAGCTCATCTCAAGCGGGGGACACCGGGGAGCTGTTTTTT. Translating gives CASSSQAGDTGELFF.

V and J are TRBV20-1 and TRBJ2-2, with TRBD2 as a possible D gene (6 bases). Germline values: CDR1 DFQATT, CDR2 SNEGSKA (reference sequence). This CDR3 comprises 15 residues. V lost 3 bases and J lost 4, with 15 bases in between. This CDR3 reads CSASRPGVSTGELFF. CDR3 sequence (DNA): TGCAGTGCTAGTCGTCCGGGGGTGAGCACCGGGGAGCTGTTTTTT.

This chain uses TRBV5-4 with TRBJ2-7; possibly TRBD1 for D (5 bases). The CDR3 extends over 12 amino acids. Trimming cost V 0 bases and J 6 bases, with 7 bases left between them. Per the germline V gene, CDR1 is SGHNT and CDR2 is YYREEE (reference sequence). This chain's CDR3 is CASSLEGVEQYV. The CDR3 region has the DNA TGTGCCAGCAGCTTGGAAGGGGTCGAGCAGTACGTC.

V gene TRBV6-6 combines with J gene TRBJ1-1, with D possibly being TRBD1 (5 bases). V was shortened by 6 bases and J by 3 bases, with 14 bases between the two germline ends. Germline loops: CDR1 MNHNY, CDR2 SVGAGI (reference sequence). The CDR3 is made up of 14 amino acids. The CDR3 DNA reads TGTGCCAGCAGCCTCCTCCAGGGACACACTGAAGCTTTCTTT. Residues: CASSLLQGHTEAFF.

This clone was detected only a few times. The chain recombines TRBV2 with TRBJ2-1; 7 bases are shared with TRBD2. The V segment lost 6 bases and the J segment 7 bases; nucleotides outside the gene matches: 3. This CDR3 is 12 amino acids long. Germline CDR1 reads SNHLY; CDR2 reads FYNNEI. CDR3 nucleotide sequence: TGTGCCAGCAGGGCTAGCGGTAATGAGCAGTTCTTC. It translates to CASRASGNEQFF. The complete variable domain, with remaining parts taken from reference TRBV2 and TRBJ2-1, reads EPEVTQTPSHQVTQMGQEVILRCVPISNHLYFYWYRQILGQKVEFLVSFYNNEISEKSEIFDDQFSVERPDGSNFTLKIRSTKLEDSAMYFCASRASGNEQFFGPGTRLTVL.

This clone was seen a single time. The chain employs TRBV29-1 and TRBJ1-1; 9 bases line up with TRBD1. V lost 8 bases and J lost 4; bases outside the gene matches: 5. This CDR3 spans 12 amino acids. CDR1 SQVTM and CDR2 ANQGSEA come from the germline V gene. CDR3 DNA: TGCAGCTCATTGACAGGGGGCACTGAAGCTTTCTTT. As protein: CSSLTGGTEAFF.

The rearrangement links TRBV6-2 or TRBV6-3 to TRBJ2-2; D not resolved. Germline CDR1 reads MNHEY; CDR2 reads SVGEGT. This CDR3 comprises 11 residues. The V and J ends lost 4 bases and 6 bases respectively, with 3 bases between them. The CDR3 is CASSSAGELFF. The CDR3 nucleotides are TGTGCCAGCAGTTCTGCCGGGGAGCTGTTTTTT.

This clone came up once. The chain is built from TRBV5-1 and TRBJ1-4; the D is unclear. The V end was cut by 5 bases, the J end by 0 bases, with 8 bases between. The CDR3 covers 14 residues. CDR1 and CDR2 (germline): SGHRS, YFSETQ. CDR3 nucleotide sequence: TGCGCCAGCAGATCAGATTCAACTAATGAAAAACTGTTTTTT. This gives the protein CASRSDSTNEKLFF. The complete variable domain, with remaining parts taken from reference TRBV5-1 and TRBJ1-4, reads KAGVTQTPRYLIKTRGQQVTLSCSPISGHRSVSWYQQTPGQGLQFLFEYFSETQRNKGNFPGRFSGRQFSNSRSEMNVSTLELGDSALYLCASRSDSTNEKLFFGSGTQLSVL.

The V and J genes are TRBV25-1 and TRBJ1-1; D might be TRBD1 (5 bases). This CDR3 has 10 amino acids. V was cut by 8 bases and J by 11 bases, with 12 bases left in between. Germline-derived CDR1 and CDR2 are MGHDK and SYGVNS. The CDR3 nucleotides read TGTGCCAGCTGGGGGGGACGGGCTTTCTTT. It specifies CASWGGRAFF.

On this clone itself: Germline is not matched at one junction end, which may reflect a read error. Within the sample, other DNA sequences also encode this same CDR3. The chain combines TRBV3-1 (or the pseudogene TRBV3-2) with TRBJ2-5, with 14 bases matching TRBD2. The CDR3 sequence is 16 residues long. Germline-derived CDR1 and CDR2 are LGHDT and YNNKEL (reference sequence). CDR3 coding DNA: TGTGCCAGCAGCCATAGAGGGACTAGCGGGGGAGAGACTCAGTACTTC. Translation: CASSHRGTSGGETQYF.

V gene TRBV18 combines with J gene TRBJ2-2; D is perhaps TRBD2 (7 bases). The CDR3 covers 17 residues. Trimming stripped 5 bases from V and 0 bases from J, with 16 bases between. Germline V gene lookup returns CDR1 KGHSH and CDR2 LQKENI. This chain's CDR3 is CASSSSAGAPNTGELFF. CDR3 sequence (DNA): TGTGCCAGCTCATCCAGCGCGGGGGCACCGAACACCGGGGAGCTGTTTTTT.

This clone was counted a single time. CDR3 in amino acids: CASSFKRRGATNEKLFF. Written as DNA, the CDR3 is TGTGCCAGCAGCTTTAAAAGAAGGGGTGCAACTAATGAAAAACTGTTTTTT. The chain carries TRBV5-8 and TRBJ1-4; TRBD1 might be the D (5 bases). CDR3 length: 17 amino acids. CDR1 is SGHTS and CDR2 is YDEGEE in the germline V gene. Trimming removed 2 bases from V and 0 bases from J, with 14 bases in between.